These T cell receptor beta chains were read from a single sample in a study of identical twins. TCRdb re-analysed the 5' RACE reads in MiXCR, keeping a single row per CDR3 protein. This table has a few hundred thousand distinct CDR3 sequences, nearly 15% appearing once. The sample also formed part of further work on yellow fever vaccine responses in identical twins.

The sample consisted of CD4+ T cells sorted from blood. The origin of the receptors is a woman aged 18-30 years in good health. The CDR3 runs from the conserved cysteine through the conserved F or W. D genes are given only for firm matches. Only some rows state a clone size, as once, few, many or a class for expanded clones.

j_gene: TRBJ2-5; d_gene: .; v_gene: TRBV5-1; abundance: few; CDR3aa: CASSRQGAGETQYF; CDR3nt: TGCGCCAGCAGCCGACAGGGTGCGGGGGAGACCCAGTACTTC
j_gene: TRBJ2-1; d_gene: TRBD2; v_gene: TRBV20-1; abundance: .; CDR3aa: CSASVRASGANNEQFF; CDR3nt: TGCAGTGCTAGTGTAAGGGCTAGCGGGGCAAACAATGAGCAGTTCTTC
j_gene: TRBJ2-5; d_gene: .; v_gene: TRBV5-1; abundance: .; CDR3aa: CASSLGGSEIQETQYF; CDR3nt: TGCGCCAGCAGCTTGGGTGGGTCTGAGATCCAAGAGACCCAGTACTTC
j_gene: TRBJ2-5; d_gene: .; v_gene: TRBV7-6; abundance: few; CDR3aa: CASSLALRVADKETQYF; CDR3nt: TGTGCCAGCAGCTTAGCGCTCCGAGTAGCGGATAAAGAGACCCAGTACTTC
j_gene: TRBJ1-1; d_gene: .; v_gene: TRBV9; abundance: .; CDR3aa: CASSVSTGGNTEAFF; CDR3nt: TGTGCCAGCAGCGTATCGACAGGAGGGAACACTGAAGCTTTCTTT
j_gene: TRBJ1-5; d_gene: TRBD1; v_gene: TRBV20-1; abundance: .; CDR3aa: CSTSGGLENQPQHF; CDR3nt: TGCAGTACCTCAGGGGGCCTTGAGAATCAGCCCCAGCATTTT
j_gene: TRBJ1-6; d_gene: TRBD1; v_gene: TRBV7-9; abundance: .; CDR3aa: CASSKTGEISPLHF; CDR3nt: TGTGCCAGCAGCAAGACAGGGGAAATTTCACCCCTCCACTTT
j_gene: TRBJ2-2; d_gene: TRBD1; v_gene: TRBV2; abundance: .; CDR3aa: CASRKGAGTGNTGELFF; CDR3nt: TGTGCCAGCAGGAAGGGGGCCGGGACAGGGAACACCGGGGAGCTGTTTTTT
j_gene: TRBJ2-1; d_gene: TRBD1; v_gene: TRBV7-9; abundance: .; CDR3aa: CASSLVADRRYNEQFF; CDR3nt: TGTGCCAGCAGCTTAGTGGCGGACAGGCGATACAATGAGCAGTTCTTC
j_gene: TRBJ2-1; d_gene: .; v_gene: TRBV24-1; abundance: few; CDR3aa: CATSDSGGIEQFF; CDR3nt: TGTGCCACCAGTGACTCTGGAGGGATTGAGCAGTTCTTC
j_gene: TRBJ1-1; d_gene: .; v_gene: TRBV7-6; abundance: .; CDR3aa: CASSLDRVNGEAFF; CDR3nt: TGTGCCAGCAGCTTAGACAGGGTGAATGGTGAAGCTTTCTTT
j_gene: TRBJ2-7; d_gene: TRBD2; v_gene: TRBV15; abundance: few; CDR3aa: CATSRVGLAGYDEQYF; CDR3nt: TGTGCCACCAGCAGAGTGGGACTAGCGGGATACGACGAGCAGTACTTC
j_gene: TRBJ1-6; d_gene: .; v_gene: TRBV10-3; abundance: few; CDR3aa: CAISEGASGLHF; CDR3nt: TGTGCCATCAGTGAAGGGGCGTCGGGCCTCCACTTT
j_gene: TRBJ1-2; d_gene: .; v_gene: TRBV7-2; abundance: few; CDR3aa: CASSLTAGVSYGYTF; CDR3nt: TGTGCCAGCAGCTTAACGGCGGGGGTGAGCTATGGCTACACCTTC
j_gene: TRBJ1-2; d_gene: TRBD1; v_gene: TRBV4-2; abundance: .; CDR3aa: CASSQDASGGLSYGYTF; CDR3nt: TGTGCCAGCAGCCAAGATGCCTCAGGGGGCCTATCCTATGGCTACACCTTC
j_gene: TRBJ2-7; d_gene: TRBD1; v_gene: TRBV5-1; abundance: few; CDR3aa: CASSLTPGTGAYEQYF; CDR3nt: TGCGCCAGCAGCTTGACTCCTGGGACAGGGGCCTACGAGCAGTACTTC
j_gene: TRBJ2-1; d_gene: .; v_gene: TRBV20-1; abundance: .; CDR3aa: CSARSTTRRNYNEQFF; CDR3nt: TGCAGTGCCCGCTCAACGACTAGGAGAAATTACAATGAGCAGTTCTTC
j_gene: TRBJ2-1; d_gene: .; v_gene: TRBV15; abundance: .; CDR3aa: CATSGQIDNEQFF; CDR3nt: TGTGCCACCAGCGGGCAAATTGACAATGAGCAGTTCTTC
j_gene: TRBJ1-1; d_gene: TRBD1; v_gene: TRBV5-5; abundance: .; CDR3aa: CASSLGQGAVTEAFF; CDR3nt: TGTGCCAGCAGCCTCGGACAGGGGGCGGTCACTGAAGCTTTCTTT
j_gene: TRBJ1-1; d_gene: TRBD1; v_gene: TRBV2; abundance: many; CDR3aa: CASNGQVNTEAFF; CDR3nt: TGTGCCAGCAACGGACAGGTAAACACTGAAGCTTTCTTT
j_gene: TRBJ2-5; d_gene: .; v_gene: TRBV11-2; abundance: .; CDR3aa: CASSLRLGGETQYF; CDR3nt: TGTGCCAGCAGCTTAAGGCTAGGCGGGGAGACCCAGTACTTC
j_gene: TRBJ2-1; d_gene: TRBD2; v_gene: TRBV15; abundance: few; CDR3aa: CATSRDPWLAGENYNEQFF; CDR3nt: TGTGCCACCAGCAGAGATCCTTGGCTAGCGGGAGAGAATTACAATGAGCAGTTCTTC